A selection of T cell receptor beta chains follows, all from one sample in a study of OX40 agonist ivuxolimab in advanced cancers. Sequencing used immunoSEQ multiplex PCR; TCRdb keeps in-frame clones, though not all of them. The sample contains around 70,000 clones, around 90% of which appear only once. The starting material was CD4+ or CD8+ T cells sorted from blood, obtained in a trial of the OX40 agonist ivuxolimab. Every receptor here comes from an adult with an advanced solid tumor such as melanoma, head and neck, liver or kidney cancer. Each CDR3 is given with its conserved first and last residue. The order of the fields is V gene, J gene, CDR3 length, D gene, CDR3 protein, CDR3 DNA. A D gene is named only where the DNA matches it firmly.

TRBV5-4	TRBJ2-5	13	TRBD2	CASSLWEGETQYF	TGTGCCAGCAGCTTGTGGGAGGGCGAGACCCAGTACTTC
TRBV4-1	TRBJ2-6	18	TRBD1	CASSQGPGGSTGANVLTF	TGCGCCAGCAGCCAAGGACCAGGGGGTAGCACTGGGGCCAACGTCCTGACTTTC
TRBV5-1	TRBJ2-3	12	NA	CASSSEGDTQYF	TGCGCCAGCAGCTCGGAAGGAGATACGCAGTATTTT
TRBV5-1	TRBJ2-2	14	NA	CASSNGQSTGELFF	TGCGCCAGCAGCAACGGACAGAGCACCGGGGAGCTGTTTTTT
TRBV19	TRBJ2-3	15	NA	CASSTRQASTDTQYF	TGTGCCAGTAGTACGCGACAGGCTAGCACAGATACGCAGTATTTT
TRBV10-3	TRBJ1-1	13	NA	CAISDRQGAEAFF	TGTGCCATCAGTGATCGGCAGGGTGCTGAAGCTTTCTTT
TRBV6-6	TRBJ2-3	13	NA	CASSYSVRDTQYF	TGTGCCAGCAGTTACTCGGTGAGAGATACGCAGTATTTT
TRBV6-5	TRBJ1-1	14	NA	CASSYRGENTEAFF	TGTGCCAGCAGTTACCGAGGGGAGAACACTGAAGCTTTCTTT
TRBV28	TRBJ1-4	15	NA	CASIERGAANEKLFF	TGTGCCAGCATCGAAAGGGGAGCCGCTAATGAAAAACTGTTTTTT
TRBV27	TRBJ2-5	17	TRBD2	CASSPNPGASGMETQYF	TGTGCCAGCAGCCCAAATCCCGGCGCTAGCGGTATGGAGACCCAGTACTTC
TRBV2	TRBJ2-1	15	TRBD1	CASSVPGQGRGEQFF	TGTGCCAGCAGTGTGCCGGGACAGGGACGTGGTGAGCAGTTCTTC
TRBV9	TRBJ2-7	15	NA	CASSVGSRLSNEQYF	TGTGCCAGCAGCGTAGGGTCTCGGTTGTCCAACGAGCAGTACTTC